The present T cell receptor beta chain was sequenced within a study of blood T cells in healthy people across ages. Across the study: Template switching captured about one barcoded beta molecule per two T cells.

A J-beta primer mix and a sample-barcoded 5' primer were used in a second PCR of roughly 6 to 11 cycles. TCRdb independently ran MiXCR on the 5' RACE reads; one entry per CDR3 protein. The table has over 1,300,000 distinct CDR3 sequences, 59% seen once. Each sample had at least 6 million PBMCs isolated. The CDR3 sequence is 13 residues long. The germline CDR1 and CDR2 sequences are DFQATT and SNEGSKA (reference sequence). V gene TRBV20-1 combines with J gene TRBJ2-4, with 12 bases aligning to TRBD2. This TCR derives from a man aged 18 to 29 in good health. The sequencing sample was made of blood. The CDR3 coding sequence is TGCAGGGCGGGACTAGCGGGCTTATACGGGCAGTACTTC. Protein sequence: CRAGLAGLYGQYF.